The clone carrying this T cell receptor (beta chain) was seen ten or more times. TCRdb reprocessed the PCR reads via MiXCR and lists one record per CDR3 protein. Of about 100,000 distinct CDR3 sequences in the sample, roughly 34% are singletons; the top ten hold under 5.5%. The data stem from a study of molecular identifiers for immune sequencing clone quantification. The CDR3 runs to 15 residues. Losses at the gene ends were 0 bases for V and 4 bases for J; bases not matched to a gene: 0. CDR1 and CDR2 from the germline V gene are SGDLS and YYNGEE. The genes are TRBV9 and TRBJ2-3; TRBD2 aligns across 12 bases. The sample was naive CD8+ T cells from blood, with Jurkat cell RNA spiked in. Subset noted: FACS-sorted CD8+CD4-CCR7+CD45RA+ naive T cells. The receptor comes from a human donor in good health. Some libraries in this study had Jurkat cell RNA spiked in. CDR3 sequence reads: CASSVASGRADTQYF. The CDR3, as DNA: TGTGCCAGCAGCGTAGCTAGCGGGAGGGCAGATACGCAGTATTTT.